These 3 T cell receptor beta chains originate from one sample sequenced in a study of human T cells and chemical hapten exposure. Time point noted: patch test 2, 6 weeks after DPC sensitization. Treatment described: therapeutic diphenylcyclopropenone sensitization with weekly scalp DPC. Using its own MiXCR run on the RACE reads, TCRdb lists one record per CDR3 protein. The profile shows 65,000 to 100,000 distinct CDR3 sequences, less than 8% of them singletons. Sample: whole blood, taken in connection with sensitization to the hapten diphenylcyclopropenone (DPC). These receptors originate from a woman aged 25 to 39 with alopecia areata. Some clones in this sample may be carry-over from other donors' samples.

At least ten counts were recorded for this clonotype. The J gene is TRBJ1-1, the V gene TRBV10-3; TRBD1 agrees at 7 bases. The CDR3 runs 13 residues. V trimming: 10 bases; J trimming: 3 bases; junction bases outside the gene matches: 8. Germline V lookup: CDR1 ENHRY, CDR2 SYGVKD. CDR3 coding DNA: TGTGCCACAAGACAGGGCCAGGACACTGAAGCTTTCTTT. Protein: CATRQGQDTEAFF.

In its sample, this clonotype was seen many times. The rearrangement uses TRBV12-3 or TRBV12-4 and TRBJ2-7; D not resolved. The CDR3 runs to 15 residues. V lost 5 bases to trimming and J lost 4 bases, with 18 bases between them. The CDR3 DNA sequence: TGTGCCAGCAGTCCAACATCCCAATTAGATTACGAGCAGTACTTC. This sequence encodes CASSPTSQLDYEQYF.

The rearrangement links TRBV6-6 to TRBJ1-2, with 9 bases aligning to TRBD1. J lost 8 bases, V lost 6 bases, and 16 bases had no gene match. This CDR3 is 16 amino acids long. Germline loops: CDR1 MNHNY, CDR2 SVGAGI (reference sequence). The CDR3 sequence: CASRTPGQGSTGGYTF. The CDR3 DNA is TGTGCCAGCAGGACTCCGGGACAGGGTTCAACGGGGGGCTACACCTTC.